The 2 T cell receptor beta chains reported below all come from one sample, sequenced in a study of cytomegalovirus exposure and HLA in healthy donors. Primers for the PCR totalled 60 Vbeta and 13 Jbeta. TCRdb keeps only in-frame clones here, not all; method: immunoSEQ multiplex PCR. The sample records under 150,000 clones, around 78% being singletons. Material: PBMCs. Receptors originate from a woman in her thirties or forties in good health and CMV-seropositive.

This chain uses TRBV25-1 with TRBJ1-2, with 8 bases matching TRBD1. This CDR3 has 13 residues. CDR1 and CDR2 (germline): MGHDK, SYGVNS. The junction had 6 bases not matched to a gene; V was cut back by 5 bases and J by 7 bases. As DNA, the CDR3 is TGTGCCAGCAGTAGTGACAGGGGACCTGGCTACACCTTC. Its translation: CASSSDRGPGYTF.

The V call is TRBV2, the J call TRBJ1-3; D might be TRBD1 (5 bases). There are 15 residues in the CDR3. The V and J ends lost 8 bases and 0 bases respectively, with 14 bases between them. Germline CDR1 SNHLY, CDR2 FYNNEI. For the CDR3, the DNA is TGTGCCAGCGGGGGACTATCTGTCTCTGGAAACACCATATATTTT. Translated, it gives CASGGLSVSGNTIYF.